What follows are 14 T cell receptor beta chains derived from one specimen sequenced in a study of blood T cell repertoires in COVID-19 (dated by TCRdb to 2019 to 2021). Library method: the immunoSEQ multiplex PCR assay. The table was pulled from immuneACCESS by TCRdb, which kept in-frame rearrangements only. Such tables lose some clones; where checked, under half of the loss comes from unresolved V genes, and the rest has no known cause. The sample includes 200,000 to 250,000 clones, with roughly 84% observed a single time. The leading ten clones occupy 4% to 6% of the sample. Sequenced: peripheral blood. The receptor source for this set is an older woman who had recovered from COVID-19.

V and J are TRBV21-1 and TRBJ1-5. TRBV21-1 is flagged as a pseudogene. The CDR3 is 18 amino acids. DNA for the CDR3: TGTGCCAGCAGCAAAGTCGGTTACGGGGAACCTAGCAATCAGCCCCAGCATTTT. It translates to CASSKVGYGEPSNQPQHF.

V and J are TRBV14 and TRBJ1-1; unclear D gene. Germline-derived CDR1 and CDR2 are SGHDN and FVKESK. V was pared by 2 bases and J by 1 base, with 8 bases between. CDR3 length: 14 residues. This CDR3 is CASSQHHGNTEAFF. In DNA, the CDR3 is TGTGCCAGCAGCCAACACCACGGGAACACTGAAGCTTTCTTT.

The chain joins TRBV6-1 to TRBJ1-1, with D maybe TRBD1 (6 bases). Trimming cost V 4 bases and J 5 bases, with 23 bases left between them. Germline V gene data show CDR1 as MNHNS and CDR2 as SASEGT. This CDR3 is 17 amino acids long. CDR3 amino acids: CASSVGLWGEGETEAFF. The CDR3 nucleotides read TGTGCCAGCAGTGTCGGTTTGTGGGGGGAGGGGGAGACTGAAGCTTTCTTT.

The chain uses TRBV19 and TRBJ1-5; D call uncertain. CDR1 and CDR2 from the germline V gene are LNHDA and SQIVND (reference sequence). V lost 3 bases and J 11 bases, leaving 17 bases between the germline ends. The CDR3 runs 14 residues. The CDR3, as DNA: TGTGCCAGTAGTATTAACACCCGTCGGGAAGCCCAGCATTTT. This encodes CASSINTRREAQHF.

As concerns this clone: Other DNA sequences within the sample encode an identical CDR3. The rearrangement joins TRBV6-5 to TRBJ1-3; no definite D call. V was clipped by 4 bases and J by 4 bases, with 2 bases between them. Germline V gene lookup returns CDR1 MNHEY and CDR2 SVGAGI. The CDR3 is 11 amino acids. The CDR3 DNA sequence: TGTGCCAGCAGTTTAGGAAACACCATATATTTT. This sequence encodes CASSLGNTIYF.

This chain joins TRBV28 and TRBJ1-5; no reliable D call. The CDR3 loop spans 13 amino acids. CDR1 and CDR2 from the germline V gene are MDHEN and SYDVKM. Trimming cost V 10 bases and J 0 bases, with 10 bases left between them. The chain's CDR3 is CATVVYSNQPQHF. In nucleotides, the CDR3 is TGTGCCACGGTGGTTTATAGCAATCAGCCCCAGCATTTT.

This clone has only a few counts. The V call is TRBV3-1 (or the pseudogene TRBV3-2), the J call TRBJ1-1; unclear D gene. V lost 4 bases, J lost 3 bases, and 12 bases lay in between. The CDR3 spans 14 residues. Germline CDR1 is LGHDT and CDR2 is YNNKEL (reference sequence). This CDR3 is CASSPQFLHTEAFF. CDR3 DNA sequence: TGTGCCAGCAGCCCGCAGTTCCTCCACACTGAAGCTTTCTTT.

The rearrangement uses TRBV5-1 and TRBJ2-1, with 16 bases matching TRBD2. V was clipped by 0 bases and J by 5 bases; unmatched bases: 5. Germline V gives CDR1 SGHRS, CDR2 YFSETQ. This CDR3 has 18 amino acids. The chain's CDR3 is CASSLAGTSGGAHNEQFF. CDR3 in DNA: TGCGCCAGCAGCTTGGCCGGGACTAGCGGGGGGGCTCACAATGAGCAGTTCTTC.

This clone was observed a few times. The gene calls are TRBV2 and TRBJ2-1; weak D call: TRBD1 (6 bases). CDR3 size: 15 residues. Trimming pared 5 bases from V and 4 bases from J, leaving 15 bases between. Germline loops: CDR1 SNHLY, CDR2 FYNNEI. CDR3 nucleotide sequence: TGTGCCAGCAGTCCAGAAGTACAGGGATACAATGAGCAGTTCTTC. Protein sequence: CASSPEVQGYNEQFF.

This clone has a handful of counts. The V and J genes are TRBV7-9 and TRBJ1-6; tentative D call: TRBD1 (6 bases). This CDR3 has 15 residues. Trimming left V 1 base short and J 10 bases short, with 14 bases between. Germline V gene sequence: CDR1 SEHNR, CDR2 FQNEAQ (reference sequence). This chain's CDR3 is CASSLVQGEGSPLHF. CDR3 DNA: TGTGCCAGCAGCTTAGTACAGGGAGAGGGGTCACCCCTCCACTTT.

This clone was picked up a small number of times. This sample includes further DNA sequences coding for the same CDR3. The genes are TRBV7-9 and TRBJ1-1, with D unclear. The length of the CDR3 is 13 residues. The V gene's germline CDR1 is SEHNR and CDR2 FQNEAQ (reference sequence). Deletions cut 2 bases from V and 3 bases from J, with 7 bases between. The CDR3 DNA reads as TGTGCCAGCAGCTTAAGGAGTGACACTGAAGCTTTCTTT. This encodes CASSLRSDTEAFF.

The chain links TRBV9 to TRBJ2-5; TRBD2 matches 8 bases. V lost 0 bases and J lost 0; bases outside the gene matches: 4. This CDR3 has 16 residues. The germline V gene has CDR1 SGDLS and CDR2 YYNGEE. In DNA form, the CDR3 reads TGTGCCAGCAGCGTAGTTCCGGGGGGGCACCAAGAGACCCAGTACTTC. It codes for CASSVVPGGHQETQYF.

The sample holds one count of this clone. The rearrangement uses TRBV19 and TRBJ2-2, with unresolved D. Germline CDR1 reads LNHDA; CDR2 reads SQIVND (reference sequence). Trimming took 3 bases from V and 1 from J, leaving 9 bases between them. This CDR3 is built from 15 residues. The CDR3 sequence is CASSIRRQNTGELFF. The CDR3 DNA sequence: TGTGCCAGTAGTATCCGGCGGCAGAACACCGGGGAGCTGTTTTTT. The full variable domain, in which reference TRBV19 and TRBJ2-2 provide the parts outside the CDR3, is DGGITQSPKYLFRKEGQNVTLSCEQNLNHDAMYWYRQDPGQGLRLIYYSQIVNDFQKGDIAEGYSVSREKKESFPLTVTSAQKNPTAFYLCASSIRRQNTGELFFGEGSRLTVL.

The sample holds one count of this clone. The genes are TRBV2 and TRBJ1-2; D gene uncertain. CDR3 length: 12 amino acids. Germline CDR1 reads SNHLY; CDR2 reads FYNNEI. Trimming removed 1 base from V and 8 bases from J, with 8 bases in between. The DNA for the CDR3 is TGTGCCAGCAGTGAAGTCCCCTCGGGCTACACCTTC. Its translation is CASSEVPSGYTF.